The 6 T cell receptor beta chains listed next were all sequenced from one sample in a study of tumor-infiltrating lymphocytes in oesophageal squamous cell carcinoma. TCRdb passed the reads through MiXCR, listing each CDR3 protein once. This table holds roughly 12,000 distinct CDR3 sequences, roughly three fifths found once. The sequenced sample was blood. Source of these receptors: a female donor with esophageal squamous cell carcinoma.

The chain joins TRBV28 to TRBJ2-1; TRBD2 agrees at 8 bases. Per the germline V gene, CDR1 is MDHEN and CDR2 is SYDVKM. The CDR3 has 15 amino acids. Trimming took 4 bases from V and 9 from J; bases not matched to a gene: 11. The CDR3 sequence is CASSSTEGLGTEQFF. The CDR3, as DNA: TGTGCCAGCAGTTCTACCGAGGGACTAGGGACTGAGCAGTTCTTC.

V and J are TRBV7-4 and TRBJ2-3, with D hard to call. V was clipped by 2 bases and J by 2 bases, with 14 bases between them. Germline CDR1 SGHVT, CDR2 SQSDAQ. The CDR3 is made up of 16 amino acids. CDR3 sequence reads: CASSLRIWAHTDTQYF. Written as DNA, the CDR3 is TGTGCCAGCAGCTTAAGAATTTGGGCCCACACAGATACGCAGTATTTT.

This clonotype showed up many times. V is TRBV7-2 and J is TRBJ2-3; D not certain. The CDR3 sequence is 12 residues long. Germline V CDR1 and CDR2: SGHTA, FQGNSA. The V and J ends lost 1 base and 4 bases respectively, with 3 bases between them. The CDR3 DNA sequence: TGTGCCAGCAGCTTAGGAGCAGATACGCAGTATTTT. Translating gives CASSLGADTQYF. The entire variable domain, with the rest obtained from reference TRBV7-2 and TRBJ2-3, is as follows: GAGVSQSPSNKVTEKGKDVELRCDPISGHTALYWYRQSLGQGLEFLIYFQGNSAPDKSGLPSDRFSAERTGGSVSTLTIQRTQQEDSAVYLCASSLGADTQYFGPGTRLTVL.

As to this clonotype: The CDR3 ends on some other residue instead of the conserved phenylalanine or tryptophan, so this is likely a read error. The limits of the CDR3 on the DNA are not certain, so only TCRdb's listed CDR3 is given. The chain links TRBV11-2 to TRBJ2-7; the D call in the table, TRBD2, was not verified against the DNA. CDR1 and CDR2 from the germline V gene are SGHAT and FQNNGV. The CDR3 length equals 10 residues, ends included. CDR3 region: CASSLEAGGL.

The V gene is TRBV4-1, the J gene TRBJ2-7; unclear D gene. Germline V CDR1 and CDR2: MGHRA, YSYEKL. The CDR3 runs to 13 residues. V lost 4 bases and J 4 bases, leaving 11 bases between the germline ends. The CDR3 protein is CASSLRAAYEQYF. For the CDR3, the DNA is TGCGCCAGCAGCCTACGGGCAGCGTACGAGCAGTACTTC.

This chain uses TRBV4-2 with TRBJ2-4; 8 positions match TRBD1. Near its end, the DNA agrees better with TRBJ2-7, so the J call may be wrong. Germline CDR1 and CDR2: LGHNA and YNFKEQ. The CDR3 consists of 14 residues. The CDR3 here is CASSRTGNSYEQYF. The CDR3 DNA reads as TGTGCCAGCAGCCGGACAGGGAACTCCTACGAGCAGTACTTC.